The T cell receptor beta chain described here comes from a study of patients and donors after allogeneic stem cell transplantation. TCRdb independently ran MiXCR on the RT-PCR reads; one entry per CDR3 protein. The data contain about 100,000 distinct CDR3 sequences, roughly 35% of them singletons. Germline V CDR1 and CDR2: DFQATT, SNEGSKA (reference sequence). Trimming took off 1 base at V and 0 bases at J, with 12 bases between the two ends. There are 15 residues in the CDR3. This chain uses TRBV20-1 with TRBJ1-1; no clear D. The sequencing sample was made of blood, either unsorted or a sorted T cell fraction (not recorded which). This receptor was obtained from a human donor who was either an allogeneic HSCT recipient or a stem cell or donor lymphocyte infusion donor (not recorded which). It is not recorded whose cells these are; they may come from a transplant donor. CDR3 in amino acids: CSARGWVGMNTEAFF. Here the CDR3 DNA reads TGCAGTGCTAGAGGGTGGGTGGGAATGAACACTGAAGCTTTCTTT.